The 23 T cell receptor beta chains below come from one sample, sequenced in a study of blood T cell repertoires in COVID-19. Repertoires were generated with immunoSEQ multiplex PCR, while TCRdb's copy carries only in-frame clones and drops some. The table includes 240,000 or so clones, around 85% detected once. What was sequenced was peripheral blood. All receptors derive from a woman at least 80 years old with acute or convalescent COVID-19.

The chain carries TRBV30 and TRBJ2-1; TRBD2 agrees at 14 bases. Germline CDR1 is GTSNPN and CDR2 is SVGIG (reference sequence). V was clipped by 3 bases and J by 5 bases; unmatched bases: 6. The CDR3 has 16 residues. DNA for the CDR3: TGTGCCTGGAGCCAGACTAGCGGGGGGGCCCACAATGAGCAGTTCTTC. This sequence encodes CAWSQTSGGAHNEQFF. Together with reference TRBV30 and TRBJ2-1, the CDR3 gives the full variable domain: SQTIHQWPATLVQPVGSPLSLECTVEGTSNPNLYWYRQAAGRGLQLLFYSVGIGQISSEVPQNLSASRPQDRQFILSSKKLLLSDSGFYLCAWSQTSGGAHNEQFFGPGTRLTVL.

This clone showed up just a few times. The chain combines TRBV5-4 with TRBJ1-2; D gene uncertain. Germline CDR1 and CDR2: SGHNT and YYREEE (reference sequence). This CDR3 comprises 14 residues. Trimming removed 4 bases at V and 4 bases at J, with 14 bases between. The chain's CDR3 is CASSPRGSTYGYTF. In nucleotides, the CDR3 is TGTGCCAGCAGCCCTCGGGGATCCACCTATGGCTACACCTTC.

This rearrangement joins TRBV19 to TRBJ2-7, with 7 bases lining up with TRBD2. V was clipped by 6 bases and J by 0 bases; unmatched bases: 2. This CDR3 contains 13 residues. Germline V CDR1 and CDR2: LNHDA, SQIVND (reference sequence). The CDR3 nucleotides read TGTGCCAGTAGCGGGGGGACCTCCTACGAGCAGTACTTC. Its protein product is CASSGGTSYEQYF.

This clone was picked up a small number of times. This chain connects TRBV2 to TRBJ2-3, with 10 bases fitting TRBD1. This CDR3 region has 16 residues. The V segment lost 5 bases and the J segment 6 bases; nucleotides outside the gene matches: 11. In germline, CDR1 is SNHLY, CDR2 FYNNEI. CDR3 nucleotide sequence: TGTGCCAGCAGTAGAGGGACAGGGGCCCTCCCTGATACGCAGTATTTT. Protein product: CASSRGTGALPDTQYF.

This clone appeared a single time. This chain joins TRBV5-5 and TRBJ2-5, with TRBD1 identical over 10 bases. CDR3 length equals 16 residues. Losses at the gene ends were 4 bases for V and 2 bases for J; bases not matched to a gene: 8. Per the germline V gene, CDR1 is SGHKS and CDR2 is YYEKEE (reference sequence). The CDR3 here is CASSARQGAGQETQYF. CDR3 DNA sequence: TGTGCCAGCAGCGCACGACAGGGGGCGGGACAAGAGACCCAGTACTTC.

This chain links TRBV4-2 with TRBJ1-2; 12 nucleotides align to TRBD1. The junction had 16 bases not matched to a gene; V was cut back by 0 bases and J by 5 bases. The germline CDR1 and CDR2 sequences are LGHNA and YNFKEQ. The CDR3 runs 20 residues. The CDR3: CASSQDLGSGQGAERYGYTF. CDR3 DNA sequence: TGTGCCAGCAGCCAAGATCTAGGATCGGGACAGGGGGCGGAGAGGTATGGCTACACCTTC.

In its sample, this clone was seen once. V is TRBV5-8 and J is TRBJ1-2, with a possible D match to TRBD1 (5 bases). The CDR3 consists of 14 residues. Germline CDR1 and CDR2: SGHTS and YDEGEE. Trimming shortened V by 7 bases and J by 4 bases, and 17 bases separated the two germline ends. The CDR3 is CASWIGQGVYGYTF. CDR3 sequence (DNA): TGTGCCAGCTGGATCGGGCAGGGCGTCTATGGCTACACCTTC.

This chain joins TRBV7-6 and TRBJ2-7, with 12 bases lining up with TRBD2. The ends lost 5 bases at V and 0 bases at J; junction bases unmatched: 8. The CDR3 runs to 17 residues. Germline V gives CDR1 SGHVS, CDR2 FNYEAQ. CDR3 loop: CASSGLAGPYNSYEQYF. In DNA, the CDR3 is TGTGCCAGCAGCGGACTAGCGGGGCCTTACAACTCCTACGAGCAGTACTTC.

This clone has a handful of counts. This chain joins TRBV27 and TRBJ1-5, with D possibly matching TRBD1 (6 bases). V lost 2 bases, J lost 6 bases, and 14 bases lay in between. The CDR3 extends over 15 amino acids. CDR1 and CDR2 from the germline V gene are MNHEY and SMNVEV (reference sequence). The CDR3 reads CASSLRGARGQPQHF. In DNA, the CDR3 is TGTGCCAGCAGTTTACGGGGGGCCAGGGGTCAGCCCCAGCATTTT.

The V call is TRBV19, the J call TRBJ1-1; a possible D gene is TRBD1 (6 bases). V shed 7 bases and J shed 5 bases, with 17 bases lying between them. CDR1 is LNHDA and CDR2 is SQIVND in the germline V gene (reference sequence). This CDR3 spans 14 amino acids. Here the CDR3 reads CASNIGGSVTEAFF. CDR3 DNA sequence: TGTGCCAGTAACATAGGGGGTTCTGTGACTGAAGCTTTCTTT.

The chain joins TRBV5-4 to TRBJ2-3; 7 bases are a match to TRBD1. The CDR3 runs 15 residues. CDR1 and CDR2 (germline): SGHNT, YYREEE (reference sequence). V lost 1 base, J lost 5 bases, and 7 bases stayed unmatched. The DNA for the CDR3 is TGTGCCAGCAGCTTGCCTCGACAGGGTAAAGATACGCAGTATTTT. Amino acids: CASSLPRQGKDTQYF.

This sequence joins TRBV24-1 and TRBJ2-1, with TRBD1 identical over 8 bases. Germline V gene data show CDR1 as KGHDR and CDR2 as SFDVKD. The CDR3 runs to 14 residues. Trimming removed 5 bases from V and 8 bases from J; junction bases left unmatched: 7. CDR3 DNA sequence: TGTGCCACCAGTGCCGCTGACAGGGGCTATGAGCAGTTCTTC. Its protein product is CATSAADRGYEQFF.

The V and J genes are TRBV6-1 and TRBJ2-5; 7 bases map to TRBD1. J gave up 1 base and V 3 bases, and 2 bases lay outside the gene matches. CDR3 length: 14 residues. In germline, CDR1 is MNHNS, CDR2 SASEGT. The CDR3 sequence is CASSDGTAQETQYF. CDR3 coding DNA: TGTGCCAGCAGTGACGGGACAGCCCAAGAGACCCAGTACTTC.

This chain links TRBV7-9 with TRBJ1-2; 7 bases map to TRBD1. Germline V gene lookup returns CDR1 SEHNR and CDR2 FQNEAQ (reference sequence). The J segment lost 2 bases and the V segment lost 4 bases, leaving 7 bases of the junction unmatched. CDR3 length: 15 residues. This chain's CDR3 is CASSSQRTGNYGYTF. CDR3 DNA: TGTGCCAGCAGCTCCCAGCGGACAGGCAACTATGGCTACACCTTC.

The chain recombines TRBV15 with TRBJ1-3; no clear D gene. From germline, CDR1 is LNHNV and CDR2 YYDKDF (reference sequence). This CDR3 has 15 residues. Trimming took off 0 bases at V and 1 base at J, with 7 bases between the two ends. DNA for the CDR3: TGTGCCACCAGCAGAGAGGGCGTTTCTGGAAACACCATATATTTT. Its protein product is CATSREGVSGNTIYF.

The rearrangement joins TRBV24-1 to TRBJ2-5; 9 bases line up with TRBD2. With V trimmed by 4 bases and J by 4 bases, 9 bases remained unmatched. Per the germline V gene, CDR1 is KGHDR and CDR2 is SFDVKD. This CDR3 has 16 residues. The CDR3 reads CATSESGLAGGETQYF. For the CDR3, the DNA is TGTGCCACCAGTGAATCGGGACTAGCTGGGGGAGAGACCCAGTACTTC.

This clone was detected only a few times. Different DNA sequences within this sample yield the same CDR3. This chain connects TRBV30 to TRBJ1-1; no clear D. V was clipped by 0 bases and J by 2 bases, with 7 bases between them. The CDR3 spans 13 residues. The germline V gene has CDR1 GTSNPN and CDR2 SVGIG (reference sequence). The CDR3, as DNA: TGTGCCTGGAGTGTACGGGTAAACACTGAAGCTTTCTTT. It yields the protein CAWSVRVNTEAFF.

A few counts support this clone. This chain uses TRBV12-3 or TRBV12-4 with TRBJ1-1; TRBD1 matches at 7 bases. V lost 5 bases and J lost 10; bases outside the gene matches: 4. The CDR3 has 11 residues. In DNA form, the CDR3 reads TGTGCCAGCAGTGACAGGGTAGGAGCTTTCTTT. Protein: CASSDRVGAFF.

This clone came up a few times. The V gene is TRBV7-2, the J gene TRBJ2-3; TRBD1 is a possible D gene (6 bases). Germline V gene sequence: CDR1 SGHTA, CDR2 FQGNSA. The V gene lost 6 bases and the J gene lost 3 bases, with 10 bases spanning the gap. This CDR3 is 13 amino acids long. DNA of the CDR3: TGTGCCAGCAGGCCACAGGGTACAGATACGCAGTATTTT. It is translated as CASRPQGTDTQYF.

The rearrangement uses TRBV11-3 and TRBJ1-1; no definite D call. The V gene lost 5 bases and the J gene lost 5 bases, with 18 bases spanning the gap. Looked up from germline, CDR1 is SGHNT and CDR2 is YENEEA. The CDR3 spans 15 residues. This CDR3 is CASSPSAALGTEAFF. The CDR3 region has the DNA TGTGCCAGCAGCCCCTCGGCCGCCCTCGGGACTGAAGCTTTCTTT.

V and J are TRBV20-1 and TRBJ2-5; 8 bases match TRBD2. The CDR3 is 14 amino acids. Germline CDR1 is DFQATT and CDR2 is SNEGSKA (reference sequence). J gave up 5 bases and V 3 bases, and 8 bases lay outside the gene matches. CDR3 in DNA: TGCAGTGCTAGTTCCGGGGGGGGGTTTGAGACCCAGTACTTC. This encodes CSASSGGGFETQYF.

The J gene is TRBJ2-7, the V gene TRBV28; TRBD1 aligns across 8 bases. With 6 bases clipped from V and 3 bases from J, the junction kept 7 bases outside the gene matches. The CDR3 is 14 amino acids. Germline CDR1 reads MDHEN; CDR2 reads SYDVKM. The CDR3 DNA reads as TGTGCCAGCAGCCAGGGACAGGCCTTCTACGAGCAGTACTTC. Amino acid sequence: CASSQGQAFYEQYF.

This rearrangement joins TRBV14 to TRBJ1-6; perhaps TRBD1 as D (6 bases). The CDR3 consists of 16 residues. With 1 base removed from V and 7 bases from J, the gap between germline ends came to 14 bases. CDR1 is SGHDN, CDR2 FVKESK, per germline. The CDR3 here is CASSQGWTEGNSPLHF. DNA of the CDR3: TGTGCCAGCAGCCAAGGTTGGACAGAGGGGAATTCACCCCTCCACTTT.